This TCR beta chain appears in the sequencing data of a study of blood T cell repertoires in COVID-19. Study-wide context: In each case, the material was cDNA or gDNA derived from T cells, B-cell-depleted T cells, or PBMCs.

This clone was recorded once. Under the authors' procedure: Scientists estimated how many nucleated cells there were by amplifying reference gene primers. Produced via immunoSEQ multiplex PCR; TCRdb's table is partial and in-frame only. That table supplies the V and J calls and clone size; D and trimming were determined from the DNA. The sample lists 100,000 to 150,000 clones; 60% to 80% were seen once. Seattle participants joined during active infection and were tracked over time. The germline V gene has CDR1 SGHVS and CDR2 FQNEAQ. V dropped 3 bases and J dropped 5; count of bases not matched to a gene: 24. There are 20 residues in the CDR3.

The sample consisted of peripheral blood. The sequence was collected from an elderly man with COVID-19, enrolled during active disease. V gene TRBV7-8 combines with J gene TRBJ1-2; 7 nucleotides align to TRBD1. The CDR3, as DNA: TGTGCCAGCAGCTTTACCACCACCCGACAGGGAGCGGACCTACTATATGGCTACACCTTC. Translation gives CASSFTTTRQGADLLYGYTF.